This TCR beta chain stems from a study of cytomegalovirus exposure and HLA in healthy donors. The primer mix had 60 Vbeta and 13 Jbeta primers. The data were produced by immunoSEQ multiplex PCR, yet TCRdb's version contains in-frame clones alone and is incomplete. The table lists roughly 160,000 clones, roughly four fifths of them singletons, with less than 15% in the top ten. In regard to this clone: Its antigen is unidentified.

This CDR3 has 15 amino acids. Trimming took off 2 bases at V and 5 bases at J, with 17 bases between the two ends. Germline CDR1 is SGHDT and CDR2 is YYEEEE. General study findings and limits: High sensitivity and specificity were reportedly achieved when the classifier diagnosed cytomegalovirus status.

The V and J genes are TRBV5-6 and TRBJ2-7; D might be TRBD2 (5 bases). The specimen was PBMCs. The source of this sequence is a woman between 45 and 65 years old in good health and CMV-seronegative. CDR3 loop: CASSFLGGSLDEQYF. Here the CDR3 DNA reads TGTGCCAGCAGCTTTTTGGGTGGGAGTCTCGACGAGCAGTACTTC. The full variable domain, in which reference TRBV5-6 and TRBJ2-7 provide the parts outside the CDR3, is DAGVTQSPTHLIKTRGQQVTLRCSPKSGHDTVSWYQQALGQGPQFIFQYYEEEERQRGNFPDRFSGHQFPNYSSELNVNALLLGDSALYLCASSFLGGSLDEQYFGPGTRLTVT.